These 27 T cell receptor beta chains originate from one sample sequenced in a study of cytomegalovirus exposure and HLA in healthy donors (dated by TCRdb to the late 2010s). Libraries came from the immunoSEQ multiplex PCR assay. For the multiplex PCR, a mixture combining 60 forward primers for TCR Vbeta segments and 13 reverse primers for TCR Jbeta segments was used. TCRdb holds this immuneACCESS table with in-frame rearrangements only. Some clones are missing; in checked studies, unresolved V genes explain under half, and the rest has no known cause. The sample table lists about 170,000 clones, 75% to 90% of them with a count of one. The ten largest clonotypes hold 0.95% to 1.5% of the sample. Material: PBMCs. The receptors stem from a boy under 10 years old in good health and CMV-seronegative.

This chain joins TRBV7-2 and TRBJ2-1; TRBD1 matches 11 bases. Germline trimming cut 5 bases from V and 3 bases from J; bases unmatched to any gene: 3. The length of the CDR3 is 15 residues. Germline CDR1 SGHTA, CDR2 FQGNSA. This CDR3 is CASSRTGGDYNEQFF. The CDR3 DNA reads TGTGCCAGCAGCCGGACAGGGGGCGACTACAATGAGCAGTTCTTC.

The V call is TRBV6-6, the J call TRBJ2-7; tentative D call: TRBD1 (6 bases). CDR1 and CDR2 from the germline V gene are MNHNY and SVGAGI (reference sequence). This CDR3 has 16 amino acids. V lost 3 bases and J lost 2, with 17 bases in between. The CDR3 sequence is CASSYAPRGFPYEQYF. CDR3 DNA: TGTGCCAGCAGTTATGCCCCCAGGGGTTTCCCCTACGAGCAGTACTTC.

CDR3 DNA sequence: TGTGCCAGCAGTGAATATCCGGGGGGGCGGAGAGGCGAGCAGTACGTC. This sequence encodes CASSEYPGGRRGEQYV. J is TRBJ2-7 and V is TRBV6-1; 8 bases line up with TRBD2. Per germline, CDR1 MNHNS and CDR2 SASEGT. The ends lost 2 bases at V and 6 bases at J; junction bases unmatched: 12. The CDR3 has 16 amino acids.

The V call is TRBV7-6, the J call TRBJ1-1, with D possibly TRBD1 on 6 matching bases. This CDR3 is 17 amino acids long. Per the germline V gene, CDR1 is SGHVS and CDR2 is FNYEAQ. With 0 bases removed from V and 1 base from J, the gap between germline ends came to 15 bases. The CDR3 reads CASSLAKSGARNTEAFF. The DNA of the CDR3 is TGTGCCAGCAGCTTAGCGAAGTCAGGGGCTAGGAACACTGAAGCTTTCTTT.

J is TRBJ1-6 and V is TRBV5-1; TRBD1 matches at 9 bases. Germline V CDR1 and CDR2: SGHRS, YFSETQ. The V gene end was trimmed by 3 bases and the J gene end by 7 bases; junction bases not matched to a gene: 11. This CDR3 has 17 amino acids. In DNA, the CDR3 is TGCGCCAGCAGCTCCAGGACAGGGGATGTGTGGAATTCACCCCTCCACTTT. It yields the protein CASSSRTGDVWNSPLHF.

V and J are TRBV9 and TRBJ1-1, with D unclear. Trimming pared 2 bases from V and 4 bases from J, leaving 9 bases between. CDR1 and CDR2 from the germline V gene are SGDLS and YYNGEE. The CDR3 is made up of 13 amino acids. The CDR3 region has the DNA TGTGCCAGCAGCGTGATAGGAGGCACTGAAGCTTTCTTT. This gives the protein CASSVIGGTEAFF.

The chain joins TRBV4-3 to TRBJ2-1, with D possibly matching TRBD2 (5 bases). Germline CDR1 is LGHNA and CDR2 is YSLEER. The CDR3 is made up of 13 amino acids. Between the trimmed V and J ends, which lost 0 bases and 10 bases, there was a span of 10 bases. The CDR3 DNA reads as TGCGCCAGCAGCCAAGATCACTGGAGGGAGCAGTTCTTC. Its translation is CASSQDHWREQFF.

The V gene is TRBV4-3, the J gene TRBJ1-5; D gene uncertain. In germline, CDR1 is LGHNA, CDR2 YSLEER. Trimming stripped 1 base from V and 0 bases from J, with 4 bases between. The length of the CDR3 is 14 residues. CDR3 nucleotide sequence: TGCGCCAGCAGCCAAGGACTTAGCAATCAGCCCCAGCATTTT. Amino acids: CASSQGLSNQPQHF.

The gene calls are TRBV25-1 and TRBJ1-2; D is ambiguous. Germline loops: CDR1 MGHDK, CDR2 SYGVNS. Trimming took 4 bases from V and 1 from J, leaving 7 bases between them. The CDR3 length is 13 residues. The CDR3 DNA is TGTGCCAGCAGTGCAGGTTTTAACTATGGCTACACCTTC. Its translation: CASSAGFNYGYTF.

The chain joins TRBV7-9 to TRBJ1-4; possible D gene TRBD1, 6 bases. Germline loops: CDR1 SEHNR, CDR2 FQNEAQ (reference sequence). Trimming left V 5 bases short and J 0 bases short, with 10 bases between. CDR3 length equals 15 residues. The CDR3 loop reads CASSPQGSTNEKLFF. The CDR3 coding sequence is TGTGCCAGCAGCCCCCAGGGGTCAACTAATGAAAAACTGTTTTTT.

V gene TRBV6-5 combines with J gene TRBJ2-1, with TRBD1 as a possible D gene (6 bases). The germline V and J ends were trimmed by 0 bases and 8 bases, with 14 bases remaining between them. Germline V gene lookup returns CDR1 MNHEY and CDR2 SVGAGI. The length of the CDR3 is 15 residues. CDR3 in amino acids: CASSYSRPGAHEQFF. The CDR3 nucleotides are TGTGCCAGCAGTTACTCTCGCCCAGGGGCCCATGAGCAGTTCTTC.

The CDR3 loop reads CASSSGGAPDTQYF. The CDR3 nucleotides are TGTGCCAGCAGCTCCGGGGGGGCCCCAGATACGCAGTATTTT. V usage is TRBV11-3 and J usage is TRBJ2-3; TRBD2 agrees at 8 bases. This CDR3 spans 14 amino acids. Trimming at V came to 4 bases and at J to 4 bases, leaving 4 bases not matched to a gene. In germline, CDR1 is SGHNT, CDR2 YENEEA.

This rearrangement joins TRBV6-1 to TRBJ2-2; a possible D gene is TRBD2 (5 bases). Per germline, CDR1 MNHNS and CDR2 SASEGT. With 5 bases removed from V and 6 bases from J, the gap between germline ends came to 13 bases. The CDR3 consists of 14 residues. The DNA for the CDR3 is TGTGCCAGCAGTTCTGTAGCGTTGTCCGGGGAGCTGTTTTTT. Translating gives CASSSVALSGELFF.

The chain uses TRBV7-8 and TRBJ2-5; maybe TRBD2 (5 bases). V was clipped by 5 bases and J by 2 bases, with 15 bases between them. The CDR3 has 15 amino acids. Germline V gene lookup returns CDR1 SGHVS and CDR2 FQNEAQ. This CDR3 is CASSPREGPQETQYF. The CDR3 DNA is TGTGCCAGCAGCCCACGAGAGGGCCCACAAGAGACCCAGTACTTC. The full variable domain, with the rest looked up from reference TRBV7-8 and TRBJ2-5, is GAGVSQSPRYKVAKRGQDVALRCDPISGHVSLFWYQQALGQGPEFLTYFQNEAQLDKSGLPSDRFFAERPEGSVSTLKIQRTQQEDSAVYLCASSPREGPQETQYFGPGTRLLVL.

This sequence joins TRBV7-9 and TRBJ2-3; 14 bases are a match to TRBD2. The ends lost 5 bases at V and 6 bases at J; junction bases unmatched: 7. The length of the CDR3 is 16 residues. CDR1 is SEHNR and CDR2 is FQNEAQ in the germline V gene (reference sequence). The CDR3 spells CASSTTTSGRADTQYF. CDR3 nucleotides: TGTGCCAGCAGCACCACGACTAGCGGGAGGGCGGATACGCAGTATTTT.

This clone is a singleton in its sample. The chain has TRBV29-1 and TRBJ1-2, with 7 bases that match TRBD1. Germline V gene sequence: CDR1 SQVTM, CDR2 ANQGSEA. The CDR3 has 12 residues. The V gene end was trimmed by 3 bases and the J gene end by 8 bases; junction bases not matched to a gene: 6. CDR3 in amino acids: CSVDGQGDGYTF. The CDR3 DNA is TGCAGCGTTGACGGTCAGGGGGACGGCTACACCTTC.

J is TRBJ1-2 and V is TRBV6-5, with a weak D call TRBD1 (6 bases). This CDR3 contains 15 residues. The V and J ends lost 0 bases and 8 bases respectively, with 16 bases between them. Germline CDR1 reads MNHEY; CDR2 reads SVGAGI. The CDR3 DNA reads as TGTGCCAGCAGTTACTCTCTACGGGGGGCTAGAGGCTACACCTTC. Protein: CASSYSLRGARGYTF.

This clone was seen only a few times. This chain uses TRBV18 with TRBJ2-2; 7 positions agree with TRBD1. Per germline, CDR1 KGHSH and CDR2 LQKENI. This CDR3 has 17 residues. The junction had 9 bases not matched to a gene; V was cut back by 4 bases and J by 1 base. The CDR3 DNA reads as TGTGCCAGCTCACAAAGGCCCCGGGACAGGAACACCGGGGAGCTGTTTTTT. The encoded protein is CASSQRPRDRNTGELFF.

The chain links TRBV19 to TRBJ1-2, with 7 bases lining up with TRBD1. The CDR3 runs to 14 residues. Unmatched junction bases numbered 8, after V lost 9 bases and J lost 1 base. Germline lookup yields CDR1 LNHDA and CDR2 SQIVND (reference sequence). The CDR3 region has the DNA TGTGCCAGATTACCGACAGGGATTAACTATGGCTACACCTTC. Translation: CARLPTGINYGYTF.

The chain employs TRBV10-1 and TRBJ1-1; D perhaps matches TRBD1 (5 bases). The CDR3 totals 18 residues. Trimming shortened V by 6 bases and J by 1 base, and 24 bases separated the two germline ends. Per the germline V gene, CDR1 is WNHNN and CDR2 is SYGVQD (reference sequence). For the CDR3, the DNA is TGCGCCAGCAGCCCTCGGTCCGGGAGGGGTTGGAAGAACACTGAAGCTTTCTTT. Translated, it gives CASSPRSGRGWKNTEAFF.

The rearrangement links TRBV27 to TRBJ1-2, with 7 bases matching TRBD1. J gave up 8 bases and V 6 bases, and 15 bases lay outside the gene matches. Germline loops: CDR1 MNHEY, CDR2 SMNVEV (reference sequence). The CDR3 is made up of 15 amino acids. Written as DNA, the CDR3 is TGTGCCAGCAGCCTTCGACAGGGCCAGCTAGGCGGCTACACCTTC. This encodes CASSLRQGQLGGYTF.

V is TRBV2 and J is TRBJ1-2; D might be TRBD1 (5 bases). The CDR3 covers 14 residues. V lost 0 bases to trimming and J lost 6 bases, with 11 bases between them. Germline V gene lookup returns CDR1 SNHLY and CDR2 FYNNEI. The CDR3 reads CASSEAQGADGYTF. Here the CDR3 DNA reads TGTGCCAGCAGTGAAGCGCAAGGGGCGGATGGCTACACCTTC.

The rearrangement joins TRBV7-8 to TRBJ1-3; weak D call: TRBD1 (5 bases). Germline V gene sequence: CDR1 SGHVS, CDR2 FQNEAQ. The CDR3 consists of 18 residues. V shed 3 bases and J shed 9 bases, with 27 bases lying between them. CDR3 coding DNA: TGTGCCAGCAGCTTTAGGCCACCGCTAGGACATCCGAATGGCACCATATATTTT. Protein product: CASSFRPPLGHPNGTIYF. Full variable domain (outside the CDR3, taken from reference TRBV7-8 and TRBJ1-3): GAGVSQSPRYKVAKRGQDVALRCDPISGHVSLFWYQQALGQGPEFLTYFQNEAQLDKSGLPSDRFFAERPEGSVSTLKIQRTQQEDSAVYLCASSFRPPLGHPNGTIYFGEGSWLTVV.

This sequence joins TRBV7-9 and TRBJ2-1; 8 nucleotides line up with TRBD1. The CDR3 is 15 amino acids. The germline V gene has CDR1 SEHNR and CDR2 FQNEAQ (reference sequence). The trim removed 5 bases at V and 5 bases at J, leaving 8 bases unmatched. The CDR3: CASSRRQGLDNEQFF. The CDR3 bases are TGTGCCAGCAGCCGACGACAGGGGCTCGACAATGAGCAGTTCTTC.

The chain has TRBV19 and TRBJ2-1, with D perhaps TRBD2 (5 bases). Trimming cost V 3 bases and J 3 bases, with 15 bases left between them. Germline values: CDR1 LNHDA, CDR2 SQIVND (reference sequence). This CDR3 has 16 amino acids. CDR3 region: CASSISSGPFYNEQFF. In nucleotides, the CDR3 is TGTGCCAGTAGTATTTCCAGCGGTCCCTTCTACAATGAGCAGTTCTTC. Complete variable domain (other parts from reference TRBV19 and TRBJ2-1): DGGITQSPKYLFRKEGQNVTLSCEQNLNHDAMYWYRQDPGQGLRLIYYSQIVNDFQKGDIAEGYSVSREKKESFPLTVTSAQKNPTAFYLCASSISSGPFYNEQFFGPGTRLTVL.

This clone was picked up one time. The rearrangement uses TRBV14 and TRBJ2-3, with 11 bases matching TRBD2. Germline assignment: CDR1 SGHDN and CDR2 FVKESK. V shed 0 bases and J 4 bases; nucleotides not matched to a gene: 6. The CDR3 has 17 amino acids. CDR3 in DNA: TGTGCCAGCAGCCAAGATTGGGTAGCGGGAGGGGCAGATACGCAGTATTTT. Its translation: CASSQDWVAGGADTQYF.

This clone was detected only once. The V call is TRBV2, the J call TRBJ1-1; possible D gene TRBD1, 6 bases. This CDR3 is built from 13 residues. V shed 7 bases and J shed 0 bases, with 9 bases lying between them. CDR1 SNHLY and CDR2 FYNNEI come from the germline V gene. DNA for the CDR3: TGTGCCAGCACCCAGGGGATGAACACTGAAGCTTTCTTT. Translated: CASTQGMNTEAFF.